Following are 27 T cell receptor beta chains from one sample sequenced in a study of post-analysis software for immune sequencing data. Study-level findings and limits: There were five or six TRBV segments more frequent in patients than controls, and TRBV5-6, TRBV5-1 and TRBV20-1 were among them.

cDNA libraries for TCR beta contained unique molecular identifiers. TCRdb reprocessed the PCR reads with MiXCR, giving one entry per CDR3 protein. Of fewer than 700,000 distinct CDR3 sequences listed, around 47% are singletons. The antigens of these receptors remain unknown. Input material: blood. Receptors originate from a girl between 5 and 17 years old with multiple sclerosis.

This clonotype was seen a few times. This sequence joins TRBV20-1 and TRBJ2-1; possible D gene TRBD2, 5 bases. The CDR3 has 16 residues. Trimming took off 3 bases at V and 0 bases at J, with 15 bases between the two ends. Germline V gene sequence: CDR1 DFQATT, CDR2 SNEGSKA (reference sequence). The CDR3 is CSARGLASSSYNEQFF. In nucleotides, the CDR3 is TGCAGTGCTAGGGGTTTAGCGAGTAGCTCCTACAATGAGCAGTTCTTC.

This clonotype showed up many times. This chain connects TRBV12-3 or TRBV12-4 to TRBJ2-3; TRBD2 matches 9 bases. The CDR3 covers 14 residues. The V and J ends lost 4 bases and 3 bases, in that order; junction bases with no gene match: 2. Written as DNA, the CDR3 is TGTGCCAGCAGTTCTAGCGGGGTTACAGATACGCAGTATTTT. As protein: CASSSSGVTDTQYF.

This chain uses TRBV5-1 with TRBJ2-1; TRBD2 agrees at 12 bases. CDR1 and CDR2 (germline): SGHRS, YFSETQ. V was pared by 4 bases and J by 7 bases, with 6 bases of the junction left unmatched. The CDR3 covers 15 residues. CDR3: CASSRSLAGGNEQFF. The CDR3, as DNA: TGCGCCAGCAGCCGGTCGCTAGCGGGAGGGAATGAGCAGTTCTTC.

The count of this clonotype is one. The chain employs TRBV7-6 and TRBJ2-1; tentative D call: TRBD2 (5 bases). The CDR3 totals 14 residues. Germline V CDR1 and CDR2: SGHVS, FNYEAQ. V lost 1 base and J lost 5, with 9 bases in between. The CDR3 DNA sequence: TGTGCCAGCAGCTTAGAGTGGCGGGACAATGAGCAGTTCTTC. This gives the protein CASSLEWRDNEQFF.

V usage is TRBV2 and J usage is TRBJ1-1, with D unclear. The CDR3 length is 13 residues. Trimming shortened V by 1 base and J by 5 bases, and 8 bases separated the two germline ends. In germline, CDR1 is SNHLY, CDR2 FYNNEI. The CDR3, as DNA: TGTGCCAGCAGTGAAGGTTGGGCGACTGAAGCTTTCTTT. Amino acids: CASSEGWATEAFF.

This chain joins TRBV11-2 and TRBJ2-4; D might be TRBD1 (6 bases). V was clipped by 1 base and J by 8 bases, with 12 bases between them. CDR1 is SGHAT, CDR2 FQNNGV, per germline. This CDR3 region has 14 residues. The CDR3 loop is CASSLAGRGDIQYF. CDR3 DNA: TGTGCCAGCAGCTTAGCGGGCAGGGGAGACATTCAGTACTTC.

This clonotype was counted between two and nine times. V usage is TRBV6-5 and J usage is TRBJ2-7, with 13 nucleotides matching TRBD2. Gene TRBJ2-5 matches the end of the DNA better, so the J call may be wrong. The CDR3 is 18 residues long. CDR1 is MNHEY, CDR2 SVGAGI, per germline. The DNA of the CDR3 is TGTGCCAGCAGTTACACACTAGCGGGGGGGCGGCCCCAAGAGACCCAGTACTTC. Translation: CASSYTLAGGRPQETQYF.

This chain joins TRBV7-2 and TRBJ2-7; 10 bases fit TRBD1. CDR3 length: 17 amino acids. From germline, CDR1 is SGHTA and CDR2 FQGNSA. With V trimmed by 0 bases and J by 2 bases, 7 bases remained unmatched. CDR3 amino acids: CASSLARGQGPAYEQYF. In nucleotides, the CDR3 is TGTGCCAGCAGCTTAGCGAGGGGACAGGGGCCAGCCTACGAGCAGTACTTC.

The chain couples TRBV7-8 to TRBJ2-1; D remains ambiguous. The V end lost 5 bases, the J end lost 11 bases, and 13 bases lay between the germline ends. The CDR3 has 12 residues. The germline V gene has CDR1 SGHVS and CDR2 FQNEAQ. The CDR3 spells CASSQYDLKQFF. CDR3 sequence (DNA): TGTGCCAGCAGCCAATATGATCTCAAGCAGTTCTTC.

In regard to this clonotype: One end of the junction fails to match germline, which may point to a read error. The genes are TRBV2 and TRBJ1-1, with no clear D. CDR1 and CDR2 (germline): SNHLY, FYNNEI. There are 14 residues in the CDR3. In nucleotides, the CDR3 is TGTGCCCGCAGTAAACGGCCGACGAACACTGAAGCTTTCTTT. It codes for CARSKRPTNTEAFF. The whole variable domain, filled in from reference TRBV2 and TRBJ1-1, reads EPEVTQTPSHQVTQMGQEVILRCVPISNHLYFYWYRQILGQKVEFLVSFYNNEISEKSEIFDDQFSVERPDGSNFTLKIRSTKLEDSAMYFCARSKRPTNTEAFFGQGTRLTVV.

In its sample, this clonotype was seen a few times. The J gene is TRBJ2-3, the V gene TRBV6-5, with a tentative D call TRBD2 (7 bases). The CDR3 sequence is 15 residues long. Germline CDR1 MNHEY, CDR2 SVGAGI. V gave up 6 bases and J gave up 5 bases, with 18 bases separating them. This CDR3 reads CASSSRGGERDTQYF. For the CDR3, the DNA is TGTGCCAGCAGCTCGCGCGGGGGCGAGCGAGATACGCAGTATTTT.

The genes are TRBV7-2 and TRBJ2-3; 9 bases map to TRBD2. Germline CDR1 reads SGHTA; CDR2 reads FQGNSA. V lost 5 bases, J lost 4 bases, and 7 bases stayed unmatched. This CDR3 region has 15 residues. The CDR3 DNA reads TGTGCCAGCAGCCCGAGCGGGGGGATCGCAGATACGCAGTATTTT. Its protein is CASSPSGGIADTQYF.

This clonotype was recorded a few times. The chain has TRBV5-1 and TRBJ2-7; 10 nucleotides match TRBD1. Germline V CDR1 and CDR2: SGHRS, YFSETQ. V trimming: 1 base; J trimming: 3 bases; junction bases outside the gene matches: 7. This CDR3 has 16 residues. CDR3 in DNA: TGCGCCAGCAGCTTGACCCCGACAGGGGGCATCTACGAGCAGTACTTC. It translates to CASSLTPTGGIYEQYF.

The CDR3 sequence is CASSDRGGSSEKLFF. The CDR3 nucleotides are TGTGCCAGCAGTGATCGAGGGGGATCGAGCGAAAAACTGTTTTTT. The V gene is TRBV6-2 or TRBV6-3, the J gene TRBJ1-4; possible D gene TRBD1, 6 bases. The CDR3 length is 15 residues. V dropped 5 bases and J dropped 8 bases, with 18 bases sitting between them. Germline CDR1 MNHEY, CDR2 SVGEGT.

Notes on this clonotype: The junction shows a germline mismatch at one end, possibly a read error. The J gene is TRBJ2-4, the V gene TRBV12-3 or TRBV12-4; TRBD2 might be the D (5 bases). CDR3 length: 13 amino acids. The CDR3 here is CAGSFEGRNIQYF. In DNA form, the CDR3 reads TGTGCCGGCAGTTTCGAGGGCCGAAACATTCAGTACTTC.

This clonotype was recorded a few times. The V call is TRBV5-1, the J call TRBJ2-5, with 10 bases that match TRBD1. The trim removed 4 bases at V and 11 bases at J, leaving 11 bases unmatched. Looked up from germline, CDR1 is SGHRS and CDR2 is YFSETQ. This CDR3 is built from 14 residues. CDR3 sequence (DNA): TGCGCCAGCAGCAAGGGACAGGGGCTATGGGAGCAGTACTTC. Its protein is CASSKGQGLWEQYF.

This clonotype was detected a few times. The CDR3 DNA sequence: TGTGCCATCAGAAACGTGGAGGTGAACACTGAAGCTTTCTTT. It codes for CAIRNVEVNTEAFF. The rearrangement links TRBV10-3 to TRBJ1-1, with unresolved D. V was shortened by 6 bases and J by 0 bases, with 11 bases between the two germline ends. The CDR3 runs to 14 residues. Looked up from germline, CDR1 is ENHRY and CDR2 is SYGVKD.

This clonotype was counted a few times. The gene calls are TRBV6-5 and TRBJ2-7; the D call may be TRBD1 or TRBD2 (5 bases each). V shed 0 bases and J shed 0 bases, with 12 bases lying between them. CDR1 is MNHEY, CDR2 SVGAGI, per germline. CDR3 length: 16 residues. CDR3 in DNA: TGTGCCAGCAGTTACTCGATTTCGGGGCTCTCCTACGAGCAGTACTTC. Its translation is CASSYSISGLSYEQYF.

This clonotype was observed many times. Germline is not matched at one junction end, which may reflect a read error. V gene TRBV7-7 combines with J gene TRBJ2-1, with a tentative D call TRBD2 (6 bases). This CDR3 comprises 16 residues. Germline CDR1 SSHAT, CDR2 FNYEAQ (reference sequence). The CDR3 sequence: CASSLGRLVGPNEQFF. In nucleotides, the CDR3 is TGTGCTAGCAGCTTAGGGAGGCTAGTGGGGCCCAATGAGCAGTTCTTC.

This chain uses TRBV5-1 with TRBJ2-1; tentatively, D is TRBD2 (6 bases). Germline V gene data show CDR1 as SGHRS and CDR2 as YFSETQ. Trimming cost V 3 bases and J 6 bases, with 13 bases left between them. The CDR3 totals 14 residues. CDR3 region: CASSWRRATNEQFF. As DNA, the CDR3 is TGCGCCAGCAGCTGGCGGAGGGCTACCAATGAGCAGTTCTTC.

The rearrangement uses TRBV13 and TRBJ2-5, with 10 bases lining up with TRBD1. Germline values: CDR1 PRHDT, CDR2 FYEKMQ (reference sequence). Unmatched junction bases numbered 7, after V lost 4 bases and J lost 5 bases. This CDR3 spans 15 amino acids. The CDR3, as DNA: TGTGCCAGCAGCTCCCGGGACAGGGGAAGGGAGACCCAGTACTTC. It yields the protein CASSSRDRGRETQYF.

The chain joins TRBV7-9 to TRBJ2-5; 7 nucleotides line up with TRBD1. Trimming cost V 7 bases and J 3 bases; bases outside gene matches: 8. CDR3 size: 14 residues. Germline V lookup: CDR1 SEHNR, CDR2 FQNEAQ (reference sequence). The CDR3 DNA reads TGTGCCAGCAACCAAGGGGGCGCGAAAGAGACCCAGTACTTC. It is translated as CASNQGGAKETQYF.

The rearrangement links TRBV9 to TRBJ1-2, with a tentative D call TRBD1 (5 bases). The CDR3 sequence is 14 residues long. Trimming removed 2 bases from V and 2 bases from J, with 10 bases in between. Germline loops: CDR1 SGDLS, CDR2 YYNGEE. The CDR3 region is CASSVQGLNYGYTF. The CDR3 nucleotides are TGTGCCAGCAGCGTCCAGGGACTGAACTATGGCTACACCTTC.

The chain employs TRBV4-1 and TRBJ1-4; 7 bases are shared with TRBD1. V trimming: 1 base; J trimming: 15 bases; junction bases outside the gene matches: 2. The CDR3 runs to 11 residues. Looked up from germline, CDR1 is MGHRA and CDR2 is YSYEKL. CDR3 amino acids: CASSQGQGVFF. The CDR3 nucleotides read TGCGCCAGCAGCCAAGGACAGGGAGTGTTTTTT.

The gene calls are TRBV7-9 and TRBJ1-2; D gene uncertain. Germline lookup yields CDR1 SEHNR and CDR2 FQNEAQ (reference sequence). V was clipped by 5 bases and J by 4 bases, with 11 bases between them. This CDR3 is built from 13 residues. CDR3 region: CASSQTAIYGYTF. In DNA form, the CDR3 reads TGTGCCAGCAGCCAGACGGCGATCTATGGCTACACCTTC.

The chain uses TRBV6-6 and TRBJ2-3; TRBD2 aligns across 7 bases. V lost 6 bases and J lost 4; bases outside the gene matches: 16. The CDR3 consists of 17 residues. Germline CDR1 is MNHNY and CDR2 is SVGAGI (reference sequence). The CDR3 is CASSQRWGGRGADTQYF. CDR3 nucleotides: TGTGCCAGCAGCCAACGTTGGGGCGGGAGAGGGGCAGATACGCAGTATTTT.

The V and J genes are TRBV4-2 and TRBJ1-1; tentative D call: TRBD1 (6 bases). Germline CDR1 and CDR2: LGHNA and YNFKEQ. The CDR3 extends over 13 amino acids. The ends were cut back, 0 bases at V and 11 bases at J, with 13 bases in the middle. DNA of the CDR3: TGTGCCAGCAGCCAAGAGAGGGGGGCGCGGGCTTTCTTT. Translated: CASSQERGARAFF.